This TCR beta chain was sequenced in a study of blood T cell repertoires in COVID-19. The wider study: Samples came from the United States, Italy and Spain, spanning acute and convalescent COVID-19. The cDNA or gDNA used as material had been derived from T cells, B-cell-depleted T cells, or PBMCs.

The CDR3 sequence is 15 residues long. The germline gives CDR1 KGHSH, CDR2 LQKENI. V lost 2 bases and J lost 3, with 10 bases in between. Under the authors' procedure: Scientists estimated how many nucleated cells there were by amplifying reference gene primers. Method: immunoSEQ multiplex PCR; TCRdb's copy keeps in-frame clones and lacks some. V and J calls and clone size come straight from that table; D and trimming were deduced from the DNA. The sample records roughly 50,000 clones, roughly 81% being singletons. The source of this sequence is a woman aged 55-75 years with acute or convalescent COVID-19. The chain is built from TRBV18 and TRBJ1-4, with D unresolved. Sequencing used peripheral blood. The DNA of the CDR3 is TGTGCCAGCTCACCATTACCGGGAGCTAATGAAAAACTGTTTTTT. Translation gives CASSPLPGANEKLFF.